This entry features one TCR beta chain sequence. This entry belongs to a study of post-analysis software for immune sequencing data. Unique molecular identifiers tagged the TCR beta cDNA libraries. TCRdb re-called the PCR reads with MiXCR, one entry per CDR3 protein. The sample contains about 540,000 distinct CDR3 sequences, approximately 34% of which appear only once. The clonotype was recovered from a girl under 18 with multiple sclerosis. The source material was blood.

The CDR3 loop reads CASSSGQFF. As DNA, the CDR3 is TGTGCCAGCAGCTCCGGACAGTTTTTT. This chain uses TRBV7-6 with TRBJ1-4; possibly TRBD1 for D (5 bases). The V end was cut by 4 bases, the J end by 16 bases, with 7 bases between. Per germline, CDR1 SGHVS and CDR2 FNYEAQ. The CDR3 spans 9 residues.